This record covers a single T cell receptor (beta chain). The antigen remains unidentified. The PCR ran on 60 Vbeta and 13 Jbeta primers. Data came from immunoSEQ multiplex PCR; TCRdb stores just in-frame clones and leaves some out. The table has about 120,000 clones, roughly 80% seen once. This sample was included in a study of cytomegalovirus exposure and HLA in healthy donors. Looked up from germline, CDR1 is MNHNY and CDR2 is SVGAGI (reference sequence). The CDR3 is 14 amino acids. V lost 10 bases, J lost 0 bases, and 13 bases lay in between. General study results and limits: The CMV antigen specificity of a few CMV-associated chains was confirmed through in vitro analysis. The study had only CMV serostatus as immune exposure information.

The source material was PBMCs. J is TRBJ1-3 and V is TRBV6-6; D is undetermined. This clonotype was obtained from a woman aged 45-65 years in good health and CMV-seronegative. The DNA for the CDR3 is TGTGCCACCGAGAACGCAAACTCTGGAAACACCATATATTTT. It codes for CATENANSGNTIYF.